These 8 T cell receptor beta chains originate from one sample sequenced in a study of cytomegalovirus exposure and HLA in healthy donors. PCR was performed using 60 Vbeta and 13 Jbeta primers. Clones were sequenced by immunoSEQ multiplex PCR, and TCRdb holds only the in-frame ones, with some missing. Of 130,000 or so clones listed, more than 65% are singletons. Sequenced sample: PBMCs. The origin of the receptors is a man between 18 and 29 years old in good health and CMV-seronegative.

The V and J genes are TRBV7-9 and TRBJ1-3; 7 positions agree with TRBD1. The V gene end was trimmed by 5 bases and the J gene end by 3 bases; junction bases not matched to a gene: 4. The germline V gene encodes CDR1 SEHNR and CDR2 FQNEAQ (reference sequence). There are 14 residues in the CDR3. The CDR3 bases are TGTGCCAGCAGCCCCTCAGGGGGTGGAAACACCATATATTTT. It encodes CASSPSGGGNTIYF.

The chain links TRBV4-1 to TRBJ1-4; D is possibly TRBD1 (6 bases). The germline V gene has CDR1 MGHRA and CDR2 YSYEKL. Trimming took off 1 base at V and 2 bases at J, with 17 bases between the two ends. This CDR3 is 18 amino acids long. CDR3 region: CASSQGTVQFATNEKLFF. The CDR3 DNA reads as TGCGCCAGCAGCCAAGGGACAGTGCAATTCGCGACTAATGAAAAACTGTTTTTT.

The chain links TRBV18 to TRBJ1-1; tentative D call: TRBD1 (5 bases). Germline CDR1 is KGHSH and CDR2 is LQKENI. V lost 3 bases and J 0 bases, leaving 8 bases between the germline ends. The CDR3 is made up of 14 amino acids. The CDR3 DNA reads as TGTGCCAGCTCACCGGGACTCATGAACACTGAAGCTTTCTTT. Protein: CASSPGLMNTEAFF.

As to this clone: The identical CDR3 is also encoded by other nucleotide sequences in the sample. The chain is built from TRBV20-1 and TRBJ2-5; D is unclear. V was trimmed by 6 bases and J by 2 bases, leaving 4 bases between them. The CDR3 sequence is 10 residues long. Per the germline V gene, CDR1 is DFQATT and CDR2 is SNEGSKA (reference sequence). The CDR3 protein is CSASQETQYF. The CDR3 region has the DNA TGCAGTGCCAGTCAAGAGACCCAGTACTTC.

The chain carries TRBV11-2 and TRBJ1-5; D gene uncertain. The V end lost 1 base, the J end lost 4 bases, and 8 bases lay between the germline ends. The CDR3 has 14 amino acids. The germline V gene has CDR1 SGHAT and CDR2 FQNNGV. The CDR3 region is CASSLGSWNQPQHF. Written as DNA, the CDR3 is TGTGCCAGCAGCTTAGGTAGCTGGAATCAGCCCCAGCATTTT.

In this sample, this clone turned up once. This chain links TRBV7-3 with TRBJ2-5; D call uncertain. Judging by the DNA end, TRBJ2-7 fits better; the J call may be wrong. In germline, CDR1 is SGHTA, CDR2 FQGTGA. CDR3 length: 13 residues. This CDR3 reads CASSLADKYEQYF. The CDR3 DNA follows: TGTGCCAGCAGCTTAGCCGATAAGTACGAGCAGTACTTC.

The rearrangement links TRBV5-4 to TRBJ1-1; D is unclear. The length of the CDR3 is 12 residues. V lost 2 bases and J 3 bases, leaving 5 bases between the germline ends. Germline V CDR1 and CDR2: SGHNT, YYREEE (reference sequence). The CDR3 sequence is CASSFGDTEAFF. CDR3 nucleotide sequence: TGTGCCAGCAGCTTCGGGGACACTGAAGCTTTCTTT.

This rearrangement joins TRBV27 to TRBJ1-4, with 7 nucleotides matching TRBD1. The CDR3 is made up of 14 amino acids. Trimming cost V 6 bases and J 5 bases; bases outside gene matches: 6. From germline, CDR1 is MNHEY and CDR2 SMNVEV (reference sequence). As DNA, the CDR3 is TGTGCCAGCAGCCTAACAGGGGTGAATGAAAAACTGTTTTTT. Its protein is CASSLTGVNEKLFF.